The 30 T cell receptor beta chains in this list originate from one sample, sequenced in a study of human T cells and chemical hapten exposure. One entry per CDR3 protein results from TCRdb running MiXCR on the RACE reads. Among 95,000 to 150,000 distinct CDR3 sequences listed, approximately 15% were seen once. The sample's time point: patch test 1, 2 weeks after DPC sensitization. Documented treatment: therapeutic diphenylcyclopropenone sensitization with weekly scalp DPC. The starting material was whole blood, obtained in connection with sensitization to the hapten diphenylcyclopropenone (DPC). The source of these receptors is a man aged 18 to 30 with alopecia areata. Some clones in this sample may be carry-over from other donors' samples.

The V gene is TRBV29-1, the J gene TRBJ2-5; 14 nucleotides agree with TRBD2. This CDR3 contains 13 residues. Germline V gene sequence: CDR1 SQVTM, CDR2 ANQGSEA. The ends lost 6 bases at V and 4 bases at J; junction bases unmatched: 1. CDR3: CSVGTSGGETQYF. The CDR3 nucleotides are TGCAGCGTCGGGACTAGCGGGGGAGAGACCCAGTACTTC.

This clonotype was picked up many times. The chain carries TRBV20-1 and TRBJ1-2, with 7 bases that match TRBD1. Germline CDR1 is DFQATT and CDR2 is SNEGSKA (reference sequence). The CDR3 is 13 amino acids. The V and J ends lost 5 bases and 6 bases, in that order; junction bases with no gene match: 9. The CDR3 loop is CSAPQGNQDGYTF. CDR3 DNA sequence: TGCAGTGCTCCACAGGGGAATCAGGATGGCTACACCTTC.

This clonotype was detected a few times. V and J are TRBV7-9 and TRBJ2-7; the match to TRBD1 covers 7 bases. V trimming: 4 bases; J trimming: 2 bases; junction bases outside the gene matches: 5. This CDR3 region has 14 residues. Germline lookup yields CDR1 SEHNR and CDR2 FQNEAQ (reference sequence). CDR3 sequence: CASSYGTATYEQYF. The CDR3 nucleotides read TGTGCCAGCAGCTACGGGACAGCCACCTACGAGCAGTACTTC. Full variable domain (remainder filled in from reference TRBV7-9 and TRBJ2-7): DTGVSQNPRHKITKRGQNVTFRCDPISEHNRLYWYRQTLGQGPEFLTYFQNEAQLEKSRLLSDRFSAERPKGSFSTLEIQRTEQGDSAMYLCASSYGTATYEQYFGPGTRLTVT.

This clonotype was counted a few times. The J gene is TRBJ2-7, the V gene TRBV19; D gene ambiguous. V shed 4 bases and J shed 4 bases, with 17 bases lying between them. This CDR3 region has 15 residues. CDR1 and CDR2 from the germline V gene are LNHDA and SQIVND (reference sequence). CDR3 in amino acids: CASSNGPQPYYEQYV. The CDR3, as DNA: TGTGCCAGTAGTAATGGACCCCAACCATATTACGAGCAGTACGTC.

In its sample, this clonotype was seen a few times. This sequence joins TRBV4-1 and TRBJ2-7; D is uncertain. Germline V CDR1 and CDR2: MGHRA, YSYEKL. The CDR3 is 15 amino acids. With 0 bases removed from V and 5 bases from J, the gap between germline ends came to 14 bases. CDR3 sequence (DNA): TGCGCCAGCAGCCAAGATCCCCAGAAGGTCCACGAGCAGTACTTC. Translating it yields CASSQDPQKVHEQYF.

In DNA, the CDR3 is TGTGCCAGCAGCTTAGCGAGCCAGGGGAATCAGCCCCAGCATTTT. It encodes CASSLASQGNQPQHF. V gene TRBV7-8 combines with J gene TRBJ1-5; D may be TRBD1 (6 bases). V was shortened by 0 bases and J by 4 bases, with 10 bases between the two germline ends. The V gene's germline CDR1 is SGHVS and CDR2 FQNEAQ. The CDR3 totals 15 residues.

This clonotype occurred many times. The gene calls are TRBV3-1 and TRBJ1-5, with no clear D. CDR1 is LGHDT, CDR2 YNNKEL, per germline (reference sequence). V was trimmed by 3 bases and J by 1 base, leaving 13 bases between them. The CDR3 length is 16 residues. The CDR3 protein is CASSQTEGKSNQPQHF. CDR3 DNA: TGTGCCAGCAGCCAGACCGAAGGGAAGAGCAATCAGCCCCAGCATTTT.

The chain employs TRBV4-3 and TRBJ2-2; TRBD2 matches 7 bases. With V trimmed by 1 base and J by 5 bases, 4 bases remained unmatched. The CDR3 is 15 amino acids. CDR1 is LGHNA, CDR2 YSLEER, per germline. In DNA, the CDR3 is TGCGCCAGCAGCCAAGTTGCGGGGGTAACCGGGGAGCTGTTTTTT. Translated: CASSQVAGVTGELFF.

J is TRBJ2-3 and V is TRBV28; 7 bases are shared with TRBD2. V trimming: 8 bases; J trimming: 2 bases; junction bases outside the gene matches: 10. CDR1 and CDR2 from the germline V gene are MDHEN and SYDVKM. CDR3 length: 15 amino acids. DNA of the CDR3: TGTGCCAGCTTCAAGCGGGGAGAAGTCACAGATACGCAGTATTTT. It yields the protein CASFKRGEVTDTQYF.

This chain joins TRBV7-3 and TRBJ2-3; possibly TRBD1 for D (5 bases). The CDR3 is 14 residues long. The V end was cut by 1 base, the J end by 5 bases, with 10 bases between. Germline values: CDR1 SGHTA, CDR2 FQGTGA. The CDR3 DNA reads as TGTGCCAGCAGCTTAAGCACAGGAGTAGATACGCAGTATTTT. Translated, it gives CASSLSTGVDTQYF.

The chain uses TRBV10-3 and TRBJ2-7; the D is unclear. The V end lost 3 bases, the J end lost 2 bases, and 17 bases lay between the germline ends. The V gene's germline CDR1 is ENHRY and CDR2 SYGVKD. The CDR3 is made up of 16 amino acids. CDR3 sequence: CAISDVPGRITYEQYV. CDR3 sequence (DNA): TGTGCCATCAGTGACGTCCCCGGACGTATTACCTACGAGCAGTACGTC.

Only a few counts were recorded for this clonotype. The V and J genes are TRBV5-1 and TRBJ1-5; the D gene is possibly TRBD1 (5 bases). Germline CDR1 SGHRS, CDR2 YFSETQ. The CDR3 loop spans 15 amino acids. V lost 4 bases, J lost 6 bases, and 17 bases lay in between. DNA for the CDR3: TGCGCCAGCAGCCCGGGAACAGACAGAGTTCAGCCCCAGCATTTT. Translating it yields CASSPGTDRVQPQHF. The full variable domain, completed using reference TRBV5-1 and TRBJ1-5, is KAGVTQTPRYLIKTRGQQVTLSCSPISGHRSVSWYQQTPGQGLQFLFEYFSETQRNKGNFPGRFSGRQFSNSRSEMNVSTLELGDSALYLCASSPGTDRVQPQHFGDGTRLSIL.

The chain joins TRBV18 to TRBJ1-5; possible D gene TRBD1, 5 bases. Germline V gives CDR1 KGHSH, CDR2 LQKENI. This CDR3 region has 15 residues. V dropped 3 bases and J dropped 4 bases, with 13 bases sitting between them. CDR3 protein: CASSPVSGKNQPQHF. The CDR3, as DNA: TGTGCCAGCTCACCGGTTTCAGGGAAGAATCAGCCCCAGCATTTT.

Here the CDR3 reads CASSAQQGMNTEAFF. The CDR3 DNA sequence: TGTGCCAGCAGCGCGCAACAGGGGATGAACACTGAAGCTTTCTTT. The J gene is TRBJ1-1, the V gene TRBV7-9; TRBD1 aligns across 7 bases. V lost 5 bases, J lost 0 bases, and 6 bases stayed unmatched. The germline CDR1 and CDR2 sequences are SEHNR and FQNEAQ (reference sequence). This CDR3 comprises 15 residues.

The genes are TRBV10-3 and TRBJ1-2; 8 bases are a match to TRBD1. Germline V gives CDR1 ENHRY, CDR2 SYGVKD. The CDR3 totals 15 residues. J was trimmed by 4 bases and V by 5 bases; bases with no gene match: 9. CDR3 bases: TGTGCCATCAGTATTGGGACAGGAGGTCTCTATGGCTACACCTTC. Translation gives CAISIGTGGLYGYTF.

This clonotype was seen more than once but under ten times. The V and J genes are TRBV21-1 and TRBJ2-1; TRBD1, the D gene given by the table, was not confirmed from the DNA. TRBV21-1 is a pseudogene. This CDR3 is 15 amino acids long. The CDR3, as DNA: TGTGCCAGCAGAACTGCTTCCAGGGATTTCAATGAGCAGTTCTTC. Translation: CASRTASRDFNEQFF.

This clonotype was recorded many times. V is TRBV4-3 and J is TRBJ1-4, with 12 nucleotides matching TRBD1. Germline CDR1 is LGHNA and CDR2 is YSLEER. This CDR3 contains 15 residues. The ends lost 4 bases at V and 8 bases at J; junction bases unmatched: 5. The CDR3 spells CASSRSGTGGEKLFF. The CDR3 region has the DNA TGCGCCAGCAGCCGATCCGGGACAGGGGGCGAAAAACTGTTTTTT.

This CDR3 is CATGREGTEAFF. Here the CDR3 DNA reads TGTGCCACCGGGCGGGAGGGGACTGAAGCTTTCTTT. The chain couples TRBV15 to TRBJ1-1; tentative D call: TRBD1 (5 bases). Germline loops: CDR1 LNHNV, CDR2 YYDKDF (reference sequence). CDR3 size: 12 residues. V was shortened by 8 bases and J by 5 bases, with 12 bases between the two germline ends.

There are a few counts of this clonotype. This chain connects TRBV24-1 to TRBJ2-1; 10 bases fit TRBD1. CDR1 and CDR2 (germline): KGHDR, SFDVKD. This CDR3 has 14 residues. J gave up 7 bases and V 7 bases, and 6 bases lay outside the gene matches. The CDR3 sequence: CATSRDRGTNEQFF. The CDR3 DNA is TGTGCCACCAGCCGGGACAGGGGAACGAATGAGCAGTTCTTC.

This clonotype was observed a handful of times. The rearrangement links TRBV6-2 or TRBV6-3 to TRBJ2-1; TRBD2 aligns across 9 bases. Trimming cost V 4 bases and J 3 bases; bases outside gene matches: 4. Germline V CDR1 and CDR2: MNHEY, SVGEGT. The CDR3 has 15 amino acids. This CDR3 is CASSSYSGGYNEQFF. The CDR3 nucleotides read TGTGCCAGCAGTTCCTATAGCGGGGGCTACAATGAGCAGTTCTTC.

This clonotype was counted a few times. The J gene is TRBJ1-4, the V gene TRBV7-3, with D possibly TRBD1 on 5 matching bases. Germline lookup yields CDR1 SGHTA and CDR2 FQGTGA. V lost 5 bases and J 2 bases, leaving 15 bases between the germline ends. The CDR3 extends over 16 amino acids. The chain's CDR3 is CASSLNRIATNEKLFF. The CDR3 DNA sequence: TGTGCCAGCAGCCTCAACAGGATTGCGACTAATGAAAAACTGTTTTTT. Looking up the rest from reference TRBV7-3 and TRBJ1-4 gives the full variable domain: GAGVSQTPSNKVTEKGKYVELRCDPISGHTALYWYRQSLGQGPEFLIYFQGTGAADDSGLPNDRFFAVRPEGSVSTLKIQRTERGDSAVYLCASSLNRIATNEKLFFGSGTQLSVL.

This sequence joins TRBV4-1 and TRBJ1-3, with D possibly matching TRBD1 (6 bases). CDR1 and CDR2 from the germline V gene are MGHRA and YSYEKL. Deletions cut 1 base from V and 3 bases from J, with 10 bases between. This CDR3 has 15 amino acids. CDR3 sequence (DNA): TGCGCCAGCAGCCAAGGGGCCAGGGGTGGAAACACCATATATTTT. Translating gives CASSQGARGGNTIYF.

This clonotype was counted once. For the CDR3, the DNA is TGCGCCAGCAGCTTAAGAGGGATTTTAACTAGCACAGATACGCAGTATTTT. It specifies CASSLRGILTSTDTQYF. This chain links TRBV5-1 with TRBJ2-3; a possible D gene is TRBD2 (5 bases). Per germline, CDR1 SGHRS and CDR2 YFSETQ. V was cut by 2 bases and J by 0 bases, with 16 bases left in between. This CDR3 region has 17 residues.

The chain uses TRBV20-1 and TRBJ2-6, with 7 nucleotides matching TRBD1. There are 15 residues in the CDR3. Germline-derived CDR1 and CDR2 are DFQATT and SNEGSKA (reference sequence). Germline trimming cut 5 bases from V and 3 bases from J; bases unmatched to any gene: 7. CDR3 residues: CSAPIQGYGANVLTF. CDR3 coding DNA: TGCAGTGCTCCTATACAGGGGTATGGGGCCAACGTCCTGACTTTC.

This clonotype was found many times. The V and J genes are TRBV6-2 or TRBV6-3 and TRBJ1-2; unclear D gene. CDR1 is MNHEY, CDR2 SVGEGT, per germline. With 5 bases removed from V and 8 bases from J, the gap between germline ends came to 15 bases. The CDR3 is 13 residues long. CDR3 nucleotides: TGTGCCAGCAGTCACGGGCCCCTTGGGGGCTACACCTTC. It encodes CASSHGPLGGYTF.

The rearrangement uses TRBV11-2 and TRBJ1-1, with D unclear. The V gene lost 1 base and the J gene lost 1 base, with 7 bases spanning the gap. Germline CDR1 reads SGHAT; CDR2 reads FQNNGV. This CDR3 is 14 amino acids long. CDR3 nucleotides: TGTGCCAGCAGCTTAGCGGGGTCGAACACTGAAGCTTTCTTT. Its protein product is CASSLAGSNTEAFF.

J is TRBJ2-3 and V is TRBV7-9; 7 nucleotides align to TRBD2. This CDR3 comprises 16 residues. Trimming took 0 bases from V and 0 from J; bases not matched to a gene: 3. Germline V gives CDR1 SEHNR, CDR2 FQNEAQ (reference sequence). CDR3 DNA: TGTGCCAGCAGCTTAGCAGCGGGGCTCAGCACAGATACGCAGTATTTT. This codes for CASSLAAGLSTDTQYF. The whole variable domain, filled in from reference TRBV7-9 and TRBJ2-3, reads DTGVSQNPRHKITKRGQNVTFRCDPISEHNRLYWYRQTLGQGPEFLTYFQNEAQLEKSRLLSDRFSAERPKGSFSTLEIQRTEQGDSAMYLCASSLAAGLSTDTQYFGPGTRLTVL.

This clonotype occurred a few times. The gene calls are TRBV6-1 and TRBJ2-1; D unresolved. The V gene's germline CDR1 is MNHNS and CDR2 SASEGT. The V end lost 2 bases, the J end lost 7 bases, and 18 bases lay between the germline ends. The length of the CDR3 is 16 residues. CDR3 in amino acids: CASSELDPRGVNEQFF. Written as DNA, the CDR3 is TGTGCCAGCAGTGAACTAGATCCACGTGGCGTAAATGAGCAGTTCTTC.

The V and J genes are TRBV4-2 and TRBJ1-2; no clear D. V lost 0 bases and J lost 3, with 11 bases in between. The CDR3 loop spans 15 amino acids. The germline CDR1 and CDR2 sequences are LGHNA and YNFKEQ. The CDR3, as DNA: TGTGCCAGCAGCCAAGAAGAAGGGATCGACTATGGCTACACCTTC. This gives the protein CASSQEEGIDYGYTF.

This CDR3 reads CSAPDLSTQYF. CDR3 nucleotides: TGCAGTGCTCCAGACTTGAGTACGCAGTATTTT. J is TRBJ2-3 and V is TRBV20-1; D is ambiguous. The CDR3 spans 11 residues. The germline V gene encodes CDR1 DFQATT and CDR2 SNEGSKA (reference sequence). V lost 5 bases and J lost 8, with 11 bases in between.